This T cell receptor beta chain stems from a study of beta chain features in type 1 diabetes. Points from the study as a whole: In every one of the four CD4+ subsets, TCRB CDR3s were moderately but significantly shorter in Type 1 diabetes patients. For cells with high TCR expression, cDNA sequencing could yield over-representation. It was possible that PCR favored shorter templates, equally so in patients and controls.

Each of the CD4+ naive, central memory, regulatory and stem cell-like memory populations was sorted via CD45RO/CCR7/CD25/CD127/CD95/CD27. In its sample, this clone was seen a few times. What it binds is unknown. Deletions cut 6 bases from V and 2 bases from J, with 13 bases between. Germline values: CDR1 PRHDT, CDR2 FYEKMQ (reference sequence). The CDR3 has 14 amino acids. Expressed TCRB transcripts were sequenced because the entire RNA isolate underwent reverse transcription. This table comes from immunoSEQ multiplex PCR, and its TCRdb copy is limited to in-frame clones, with some not included. Seen here are about 170,000 clones, approximately 7.8% observed once, and the top ten hold approximately 0.85%.

The sample consisted of central memory CD4+ T cells from blood. The receptor comes from a woman in her thirties or forties with type 1 diabetes. The chain carries TRBV13 and TRBJ2-5, with D perhaps TRBD1 (5 bases). The CDR3 DNA sequence: TGTGCCAGCAGTGGGGCAGACGGACAAGAGACCCAGTACTTC. This codes for CASSGADGQETQYF. The entire variable domain, with the rest obtained from reference TRBV13 and TRBJ2-5, is as follows: AAGVIQSPRHLIKEKRETATLKCYPIPRHDTVYWYQQGPGQDPQFLISFYEKMQSDKGSIPDRFSAQQFSDYHSELNMSSLELGDSALYFCASSGADGQETQYFGPGTRLLVL.